The T cell receptor beta chain under discussion was sequenced for a study of Ad26.COV2.S vaccination and SARS-CoV-2 variants. Whole-study context: Donor was assigned to the Ad26.COV2.S arm of trial COV1001. Once, or twice with 56 days between doses, Ad26.COV2.S was given intramuscularly. Findings and caveats of the study: Vaccinated individuals (as opposed to placebo recipients) had higher spike-specific TCR breadth.

From germline, CDR1 is SGHTA and CDR2 FQGNSA. V gave up 4 bases and J gave up 9 bases, with 19 bases separating them. The CDR3 has 15 amino acids. Measured with immunoSEQ multiplex PCR; TCRdb has only the in-frame clones, and not every one. The profile shows hundreds of thousands of clones, approximately 92% of them singletons. A remark on this clone: Its target is unknown.

Treatment here: about 20 received Ad26.COV2.S at low or high dose, single or two shots; five or six received placebo; per-sample allocation not given. Following the first vaccine or placebo injection, samples were taken on day 63. An Ad26 vector expressing Wuhan-strain SARS-CoV-2 spike constituted the vaccine. The V and J genes are TRBV7-2 and TRBJ2-1; the D call may be TRBD1 or TRBD2 (6 bases each). The receptor comes from a person between 18 and 65 years old who received the Ad26.COV2.S COVID-19 vaccine or a placebo. The sample consisted of peripheral blood, taken in a trial of Ad26.COV2.S vaccine versus placebo. CDR3 in DNA: TGTGCCAGCAGCTCGGGAGCCAGCGGAGGGGGTGAGCAGTTCTTC. Amino acid sequence: CASSSGASGGGEQFF. The complete variable domain, with remaining parts taken from reference TRBV7-2 and TRBJ2-1, reads GAGVSQSPSNKVTEKGKDVELRCDPISGHTALYWYRQSLGQGLEFLIYFQGNSAPDKSGLPSDRFSAERTGGSVSTLTIQRTQQEDSAVYLCASSSGASGGGEQFFGPGTRLTVL.